This T cell receptor beta chain was sequenced in a study of OX40 agonist ivuxolimab in advanced cancers. Across the whole study: Those treated in dose escalation had hepatocellular carcinoma, melanoma, renal cell cancer or head and neck cancer.

General observations from the study: Clones of CD4+ and CD8+ blood T cells grew by week 6 at doses of 0.1 to 3.0 mg/kg.

This clone was seen a few times. The antigen remains unidentified. Sampling times: baseline, cycle 4 day 1, cycle 7 day 1. Profiling relied on immunoSEQ multiplex PCR, and the TCRdb table lists in-frame clones only, not all of them. The table lists roughly 66,000 clones, around 80% of them singletons. The germline V gene encodes CDR1 SGHNT and CDR2 YYREEE (reference sequence). The CDR3 runs 15 residues. V shed 4 bases and J 7 bases; nucleotides not matched to a gene: 14. J is TRBJ2-7 and V is TRBV5-4; 7 nucleotides align to TRBD1. The TCR originated in an adult with an advanced solid tumor such as melanoma, head and neck, liver or kidney cancer. This specimen was CD4+ or CD8+ T cells sorted from blood, taken in a trial of the OX40 agonist ivuxolimab. CDR3 coding DNA: TGTGCCAGCAGCAACGCCGGTGACAGGGCCTTAGAGCAGTACTTC. Amino acid sequence: CASSNAGDRALEQYF. The variable domain in full, completed from reference TRBV5-4 and TRBJ2-7, reads ETGVTQSPTHLIKTRGQQVTLRCSSQSGHNTVSWYQQALGQGPQFIFQYYREEENGRGNFPPRFSGLQFPNYSSELNVNALELDDSALYLCASSNAGDRALEQYFGPGTRLTVT.